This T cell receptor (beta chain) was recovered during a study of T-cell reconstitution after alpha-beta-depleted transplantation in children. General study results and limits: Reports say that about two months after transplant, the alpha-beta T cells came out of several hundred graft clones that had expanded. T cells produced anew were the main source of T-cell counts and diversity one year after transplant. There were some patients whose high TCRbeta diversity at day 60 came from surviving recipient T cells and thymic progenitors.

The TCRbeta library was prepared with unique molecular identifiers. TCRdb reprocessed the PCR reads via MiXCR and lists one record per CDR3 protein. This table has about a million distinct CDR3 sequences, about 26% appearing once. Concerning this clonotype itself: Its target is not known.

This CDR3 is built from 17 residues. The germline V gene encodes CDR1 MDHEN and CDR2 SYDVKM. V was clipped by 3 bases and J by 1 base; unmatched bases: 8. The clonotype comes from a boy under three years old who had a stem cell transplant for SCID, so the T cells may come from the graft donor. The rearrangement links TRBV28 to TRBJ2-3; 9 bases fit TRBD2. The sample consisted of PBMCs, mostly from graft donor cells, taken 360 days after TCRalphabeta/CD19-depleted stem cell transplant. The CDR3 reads CASSFSLVAGGTDTQYF. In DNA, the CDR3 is TGTGCCAGCAGTTTTAGTCTCGTAGCGGGGGGCACAGATACGCAGTATTTT.